This TCR beta chain was retrieved from a study of human T cells and chemical hapten exposure. TCRdb analysed the RACE reads with MiXCR anew, one entry per CDR3 protein. The repertoire holds approximately 350,000 distinct CDR3 sequences, with over 6% as singletons. Time point defined: patch test 2, 6 weeks after DPC sensitization. Treatment specified: therapeutic diphenylcyclopropenone sensitization with weekly scalp DPC. With 8 bases removed from V and 5 bases from J, the gap between germline ends came to 19 bases. Germline assignment: CDR1 SEHNR and CDR2 FQNEAQ (reference sequence). This CDR3 is built from 15 residues.

This sequence joins TRBV7-9 and TRBJ1-5; weak D call: TRBD1 (6 bases). This material consisted of whole blood, taken in connection with sensitization to the hapten diphenylcyclopropenone (DPC). The sequence derives from a young woman with alopecia areata. Some clones in this sample may be carry-over from other donors' samples. CDR3 nucleotides: TGTGCCAGCGTGTCTTCGGACAGTCCCGATCAGCCCCAGCATTTT. This sequence encodes CASVSSDSPDQPQHF.